A single sample is the source of the 15 T cell receptor beta chains below, sequenced in a study of T-cell memory formation after mild COVID-19. MiXCR was run by TCRdb on the 5' RACE reads, yielding one entry per CDR3 protein. The data show roughly 340,000 distinct CDR3 sequences, with more than 20% seen just once and over 20% held by the top ten. Material for sequencing was PBMCs or a T cell subset sorted from them (not recorded which). The receptor source for this set is a young man who had mild COVID-19 (a few samples of this study predate the infection). Cell type and time point are not known.

This clonotype occurred many times. This sequence joins TRBV28 and TRBJ2-7; 7 bases map to TRBD1. The CDR3 loop spans 13 amino acids. Trimming at V came to 6 bases and at J to 2 bases, leaving 4 bases not matched to a gene. Per germline, CDR1 MDHEN and CDR2 SYDVKM. In nucleotides, the CDR3 is TGTGCCAGCAGCCCGGGACAGACCTACGAGCAGTACTTC. Its protein product is CASSPGQTYEQYF.

V is TRBV6-6 and J is TRBJ1-2; a possible D gene is TRBD1 (5 bases). Per germline, CDR1 MNHNY and CDR2 SVGAGI (reference sequence). The CDR3 runs to 15 residues. Trimming removed 4 bases at V and 3 bases at J, with 15 bases between. In DNA form, the CDR3 reads TGTGCCAGCAGTTGGCGGCAGGGAGAGTACTATGGCTACACCTTC. It encodes CASSWRQGEYYGYTF.

The J gene is TRBJ2-7, the V gene TRBV7-2; the match to TRBD1 covers 9 bases. Germline V CDR1 and CDR2: SGHTA, FQGNSA. CDR3 length equals 11 residues. V was clipped by 5 bases and J by 12 bases; unmatched bases: 5. The CDR3 sequence: CASSATGGLYV. The CDR3 nucleotides are TGTGCCAGCAGCGCCACAGGGGGCTTGTACGTC.

The chain joins TRBV3-1 to TRBJ1-6, with 8 bases fitting TRBD1. Germline assignment: CDR1 LGHDT and CDR2 YNNKEL (reference sequence). The junction had 11 bases not matched to a gene; V was cut back by 4 bases and J by 9 bases. The CDR3 loop spans 16 amino acids. CDR3 sequence (DNA): TGTGCCAGCAGCCTTTGGGGCAGGGGGCAAAGTTCACCCCTCCACTTT. As protein: CASSLWGRGQSSPLHF.

This clonotype was counted a few times. The chain has TRBV5-4 and TRBJ2-5, with a tentative D call TRBD1 (5 bases). This CDR3 is 14 amino acids long. Germline CDR1 SGHNT, CDR2 YYREEE (reference sequence). V was trimmed by 4 bases and J by 5 bases, leaving 15 bases between them. This chain's CDR3 is CASSTSRVRETQYF. DNA for the CDR3: TGTGCCAGCAGCACGAGCAGGGTCAGGGAGACCCAGTACTTC.

This chain uses TRBV20-1 with TRBJ2-7, with TRBD1 matching 9 bases. V lost 5 bases to trimming and J lost 4 bases; unmatched junction nucleotides: 12. Germline V gives CDR1 DFQATT, CDR2 SNEGSKA (reference sequence). This CDR3 region has 15 residues. CDR3 coding DNA: TGCAGTGCTGGGCGTACAGGGGGCGTCGGTTACGAGCAGTACTTC. Its protein product is CSAGRTGGVGYEQYF.

The CDR3 sequence: CASSLTGIRDEQYF. As DNA, the CDR3 is TGCGCCAGCAGCCTTACAGGGATTCGGGACGAGCAGTACTTC. The chain joins TRBV5-1 to TRBJ2-7; perhaps TRBD1 as D (6 bases). Germline values: CDR1 SGHRS, CDR2 YFSETQ. The CDR3 spans 14 residues. Trimming removed 4 bases from V and 5 bases from J, with 16 bases in between.

V and J are TRBV7-2 and TRBJ2-5, with a tentative D call TRBD2 (5 bases). V dropped 5 bases and J dropped 7 bases, with 17 bases sitting between them. Germline assignment: CDR1 SGHTA and CDR2 FQGNSA. The CDR3 consists of 14 residues. CDR3 region: CASSPEGPAGTQYF. CDR3 DNA sequence: TGTGCCAGCAGCCCAGAAGGGCCGGCGGGGACCCAGTACTTC.

The table lists this clonotype with many counts. The chain has TRBV7-6 and TRBJ1-1; D is undetermined. This CDR3 spans 14 amino acids. CDR1 SGHVS and CDR2 FNYEAQ come from the germline V gene. V was cut by 3 bases and J by 4 bases, with 12 bases left in between. Here the CDR3 reads CASSFYERGTEAFF. CDR3 DNA: TGTGCCAGCAGCTTTTACGAACGCGGCACTGAAGCTTTCTTT.

V is TRBV6-2 or TRBV6-3 and J is TRBJ1-1; the match to TRBD1 covers 8 bases. The CDR3 covers 15 residues. Germline values: CDR1 MNHEY, CDR2 SVGEGT. Trimming cost V 4 bases and J 0 bases; bases outside gene matches: 4. The CDR3 loop reads CASSWDRNMNTEAFF. In DNA, the CDR3 is TGTGCCAGCAGTTGGGACAGGAACATGAACACTGAAGCTTTCTTT.

This clonotype was counted only a few times. The CDR3 loop reads CASSFNSGAEQFF. As DNA, the CDR3 is TGTGCCAGCAGCTTTAACAGCGGCGCTGAGCAGTTCTTC. The chain is built from TRBV5-5 and TRBJ2-1; D is possibly TRBD2 (5 bases). This CDR3 has 13 residues. Germline V lookup: CDR1 SGHKS, CDR2 YYEKEE (reference sequence). V gave up 2 bases and J gave up 9 bases, with 12 bases separating them.

The V call is TRBV4-3, the J call TRBJ2-1, with 7 bases identical to TRBD2. CDR3 size: 15 residues. Unmatched junction bases numbered 3, after V lost 0 bases and J lost 4 bases. Germline assignment: CDR1 LGHNA and CDR2 YSLEER. The CDR3 protein is CASSQEGREYNEQFF. The CDR3 coding sequence is TGCGCCAGCAGCCAAGAAGGGAGGGAGTACAATGAGCAGTTCTTC.

This clonotype has only a few counts. The rearrangement uses TRBV5-1 and TRBJ2-3; 7 bases match TRBD2. The V gene's germline CDR1 is SGHRS and CDR2 YFSETQ. The CDR3 spans 14 residues. V was clipped by 1 base and J by 5 bases; unmatched bases: 4. Here the CDR3 DNA reads TGCGCCAGCAGCTTGTCGGGGGAGGGAGATACGCAGTATTTT. Translation: CASSLSGEGDTQYF.

This clonotype was counted only a few times. The chain employs TRBV12-3 or TRBV12-4 and TRBJ2-1, with 9 bases matching TRBD2. The CDR3 runs to 16 residues. V shed 4 bases and J 7 bases; nucleotides not matched to a gene: 11. CDR3 region: CASSSSRSGGLNEQFF. The CDR3 bases are TGTGCCAGCAGTTCCTCGAGGAGCGGGGGGCTAAATGAGCAGTTCTTC.

The chain couples TRBV15 to TRBJ1-1, with 8 bases identical to TRBD1. This CDR3 has 14 amino acids. Germline V CDR1 and CDR2: LNHNV, YYDKDF (reference sequence). V was pared by 9 bases and J by 1 base, with 7 bases of the junction left unmatched. CDR3 DNA: TGTGCCACACAGGACAGGGAGGCGAACACTGAAGCTTTCTTT. Amino acid sequence: CATQDREANTEAFF.